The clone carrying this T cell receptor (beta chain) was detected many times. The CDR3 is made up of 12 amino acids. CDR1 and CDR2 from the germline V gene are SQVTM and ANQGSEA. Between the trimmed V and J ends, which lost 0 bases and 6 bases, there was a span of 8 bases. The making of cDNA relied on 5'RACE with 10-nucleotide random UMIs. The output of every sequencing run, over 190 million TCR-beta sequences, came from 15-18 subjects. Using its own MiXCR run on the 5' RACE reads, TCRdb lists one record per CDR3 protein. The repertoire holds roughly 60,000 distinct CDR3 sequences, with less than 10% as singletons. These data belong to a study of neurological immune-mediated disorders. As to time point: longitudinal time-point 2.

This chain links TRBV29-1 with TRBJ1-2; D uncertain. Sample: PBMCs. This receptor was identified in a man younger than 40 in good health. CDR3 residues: CSVEDIWDGYTF. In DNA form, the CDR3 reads TGCAGCGTTGAAGATATCTGGGATGGCTACACCTTC.